These 17 T cell receptor beta chains came from one sample sequenced in a study of T cell responses to AZD1222 COVID-19 vaccine. Only in-frame clones appear in the TCRdb table, and some are missing; sequencing was by immunoSEQ multiplex PCR. Of over 140,000 clones listed, almost 95% are singletons. This specimen was peripheral blood, taken 28 days after the second AZD1222 dose. The origin of the receptors is an adult who received the AZD1222 COVID-19 vaccine.

This sequence joins TRBV5-6 and TRBJ2-2; 11 bases fit TRBD2. The CDR3 length is 16 residues. Germline lookup yields CDR1 SGHDT and CDR2 YYEEEE. The junction had 1 base not matched to a gene; V was cut back by 3 bases and J by 0 bases. The CDR3 here is CASSWGLAANTGELFF. CDR3 coding DNA: TGTGCCAGCAGCTGGGGACTAGCGGCGAACACCGGGGAGCTGTTTTTT. Supplemented by reference TRBV5-6 and TRBJ2-2, the full variable domain reads DAGVTQSPTHLIKTRGQQVTLRCSPKSGHDTVSWYQQALGQGPQFIFQYYEEEERQRGNFPDRFSGHQFPNYSSELNVNALLLGDSALYLCASSWGLAANTGELFFGEGSRLTVL.

This chain connects TRBV19 to TRBJ1-2, with D uncertain. Germline CDR1 reads LNHDA; CDR2 reads SQIVND (reference sequence). V lost 6 bases, J lost 4 bases, and 12 bases lay in between. The CDR3 runs 13 residues. The CDR3 DNA reads TGTGCCAGTAGAGTCACCGACTTCTATGGCTACACCTTC. Translation: CASRVTDFYGYTF. Filled out from reference TRBV19 and TRBJ1-2, the complete variable domain reads DGGITQSPKYLFRKEGQNVTLSCEQNLNHDAMYWYRQDPGQGLRLIYYSQIVNDFQKGDIAEGYSVSREKKESFPLTVTSAQKNPTAFYLCASRVTDFYGYTFGSGTRLTVV.

The chain has TRBV28 and TRBJ1-3; 9 bases fit TRBD1. CDR3 length equals 18 residues. The ends lost 6 bases at V and 2 bases at J; junction bases unmatched: 14. Germline V gene data show CDR1 as MDHEN and CDR2 as SYDVKM. The CDR3 here is CASRPGGDREVTGNTIYF. The CDR3, as DNA: TGTGCCAGCAGACCGGGGGGGGACAGGGAGGTAACTGGAAACACCATATATTTT. Drawing the rest from reference TRBV28 and TRBJ1-3, the complete variable domain is DVKVTQSSRYLVKRTGEKVFLECVQDMDHENMFWYRQDPGLGLRLIYFSYDVKMKEKGDIPEGYSVSREKKERFSLILESASTNQTSMYLCASRPGGDREVTGNTIYFGEGSWLTVV.

The chain carries TRBV30 and TRBJ2-1; D is unclear. V dropped 4 bases and J dropped 6 bases, with 13 bases sitting between them. CDR3 length equals 13 residues. Germline V CDR1 and CDR2: GTSNPN, SVGIG (reference sequence). CDR3 protein: CAWIGPRGNEQFF. CDR3 sequence (DNA): TGTGCCTGGATTGGCCCGAGAGGCAATGAGCAGTTCTTC.

The count of this clone is one. The chain has TRBV7-9 and TRBJ2-3, with 12 bases fitting TRBD2. The CDR3 covers 16 residues. Germline V gene sequence: CDR1 SEHNR, CDR2 FQNEAQ (reference sequence). V dropped 1 base and J dropped 5; count of bases not matched to a gene: 4. CDR3 in DNA: TGTGCCAGCAGCTTAGAAACTAGCGGGAGGAAAGATACGCAGTATTTT. This codes for CASSLETSGRKDTQYF.

This chain uses TRBV10-3 with TRBJ1-5; D uncertain. Between the trimmed V and J ends, which lost 10 bases and 7 bases, there was a span of 17 bases. Germline lookup yields CDR1 ENHRY and CDR2 SYGVKD. This CDR3 is built from 13 residues. The CDR3 DNA reads TGTGCCACTACGATGGGCGCGGTCCAGCCCCAGCATTTT. Residues: CATTMGAVQPQHF.

The rearrangement joins TRBV28 to TRBJ2-1; 12 bases are a match to TRBD2. This CDR3 has 16 amino acids. Germline V gene lookup returns CDR1 MDHEN and CDR2 SYDVKM. Germline trimming cut 8 bases from V and 5 bases from J; bases unmatched to any gene: 10. The CDR3 DNA reads as TGTGCCAGCCGGACTAGCGGGATTTTAGGGAACAATGAGCAGTTCTTC. Residues: CASRTSGILGNNEQFF.

The chain recombines TRBV7-3 with TRBJ2-2, with 8 bases aligning to TRBD2. The CDR3 length is 14 residues. Germline lookup yields CDR1 SGHTA and CDR2 FQGTGA. V trimming: 3 bases; J trimming: 7 bases; junction bases outside the gene matches: 4. CDR3 in amino acids: CASSLDREGGELFF. The DNA for the CDR3 is TGTGCCAGCAGCTTGGACCGGGAGGGCGGGGAGCTGTTTTTT.

The chain has TRBV19 and TRBJ2-5; the D is unclear. The germline gives CDR1 LNHDA, CDR2 SQIVND (reference sequence). Deletions cut 7 bases from V and 2 bases from J, with 8 bases between. This CDR3 is built from 12 residues. Written as DNA, the CDR3 is TGTGCCAGTATGGGGTCGCAAGAGACCCAGTACTTC. Translating gives CASMGSQETQYF.

J is TRBJ2-1 and V is TRBV4-2; TRBD1 agrees at 9 bases. The CDR3 extends over 17 amino acids. Germline lookup yields CDR1 LGHNA and CDR2 YNFKEQ. J gave up 5 bases and V 5 bases, and 13 bases lay outside the gene matches. The CDR3 here is CASSIQGAPGSHNEQFF. In DNA form, the CDR3 reads TGTGCCAGCAGCATACAGGGGGCCCCCGGTTCTCACAATGAGCAGTTCTTC.

This clone was recorded only once. The V and J genes are TRBV28 and TRBJ2-5; D gene ambiguous. Germline V gene lookup returns CDR1 MDHEN and CDR2 SYDVKM. V lost 1 base and J lost 8, with 11 bases in between. This CDR3 region has 13 residues. For the CDR3, the DNA is TGTGCCAGCAGTTTATCCGCCCAGGTCACCCAGTACTTC. Amino acid sequence: CASSLSAQVTQYF.

This chain uses TRBV30 with TRBJ2-7; 8 bases match TRBD1. V shed 2 bases and J 5 bases; nucleotides not matched to a gene: 5. CDR1 GTSNPN and CDR2 SVGIG come from the germline V gene (reference sequence). This CDR3 contains 13 residues. CDR3 in DNA: TGTGCCTGGAGTTCGGGACAGGCGGACGAGCAGTACTTC. Translating it yields CAWSSGQADEQYF.

This clone has more than one count but fewer than ten. The V and J genes are TRBV7-8 and TRBJ2-7, with no clear D. The CDR3 totals 13 residues. V lost 6 bases and J lost 0, with 9 bases in between. Germline CDR1 SGHVS, CDR2 FQNEAQ. CDR3 sequence: CASRAVSSYEQYF. CDR3 sequence (DNA): TGTGCCAGCAGGGCGGTAAGCTCCTACGAGCAGTACTTC.

The chain recombines TRBV5-6 with TRBJ2-2; D possibly corresponds to TRBD2 (6 bases). Trimming took 2 bases from V and 6 from J, leaving 20 bases between them. The CDR3 consists of 17 residues. CDR1 is SGHDT and CDR2 is YYEEEE in the germline V gene. The CDR3 region is CASSLFIAGTFAGELFF. DNA of the CDR3: TGTGCCAGCAGCTTATTTATCGCAGGGACTTTTGCCGGGGAGCTGTTTTTT. The variable domain in full, with the rest retrieved from reference TRBV5-6 and TRBJ2-2, is DAGVTQSPTHLIKTRGQQVTLRCSPKSGHDTVSWYQQALGQGPQFIFQYYEEEERQRGNFPDRFSGHQFPNYSSELNVNALLLGDSALYLCASSLFIAGTFAGELFFGEGSRLTVL.

The chain recombines TRBV6-6 with TRBJ2-2; 9 bases are a match to TRBD2. Germline values: CDR1 MNHNY, CDR2 SVGAGI (reference sequence). CDR3 length equals 15 residues. Germline trimming cut 7 bases from V and 7 bases from J; bases unmatched to any gene: 10. CDR3 sequence: CASTRSGRIVGELFF. CDR3 DNA: TGTGCCAGCACCAGAAGCGGGAGGATTGTCGGGGAGCTGTTTTTT.

The gene calls are TRBV28 and TRBJ1-2; 8 bases agree with TRBD1. CDR3 size: 16 residues. CDR1 and CDR2 (germline): MDHEN, SYDVKM. Unmatched junction bases numbered 15, after V lost 6 bases and J lost 6 bases. In nucleotides, the CDR3 is TGTGCCAGCAGCCTACGCGTCAGGGGGCTCCTGCATGGCTACACCTTC. Translated: CASSLRVRGLLHGYTF.

This clone occurred once. The V and J genes are TRBV5-5 and TRBJ1-3, with D unclear. V gave up 0 bases and J gave up 0 bases, with 4 bases separating them. The CDR3 runs 14 residues. Germline values: CDR1 SGHKS, CDR2 YYEKEE (reference sequence). Written as DNA, the CDR3 is TGTGCCAGCAGCTTGGTAGTCTCTGGAAACACCATATATTTT. Encoded protein: CASSLVVSGNTIYF.